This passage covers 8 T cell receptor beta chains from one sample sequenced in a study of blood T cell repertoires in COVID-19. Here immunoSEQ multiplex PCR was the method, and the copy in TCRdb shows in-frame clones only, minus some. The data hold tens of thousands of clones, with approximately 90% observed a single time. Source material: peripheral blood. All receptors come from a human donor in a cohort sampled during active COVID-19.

CDR3 region: CASSQATSGTYNEQFF. CDR3 coding DNA: TGCGCCAGCAGCCAAGCCACTAGCGGGACATACAATGAGCAGTTCTTC. The chain joins TRBV4-1 to TRBJ2-1; TRBD2 agrees at 10 bases. CDR3 size: 16 residues. Trimming removed 1 base from V and 4 bases from J; junction bases left unmatched: 4. Germline V gene data show CDR1 as MGHRA and CDR2 as YSYEKL.

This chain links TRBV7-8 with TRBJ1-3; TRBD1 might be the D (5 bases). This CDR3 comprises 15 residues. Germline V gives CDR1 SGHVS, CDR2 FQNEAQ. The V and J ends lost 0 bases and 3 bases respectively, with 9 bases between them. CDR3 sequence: CASSLAPGGGNTIYF. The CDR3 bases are TGTGCCAGCAGCTTAGCCCCGGGGGGTGGAAACACCATATATTTT.

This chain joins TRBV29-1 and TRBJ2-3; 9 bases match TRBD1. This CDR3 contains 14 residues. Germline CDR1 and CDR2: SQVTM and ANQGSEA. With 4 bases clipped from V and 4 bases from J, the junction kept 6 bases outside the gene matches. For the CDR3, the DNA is TGCAGCGTTGGGCGGACAGGGGATGCAGATACGCAGTATTTT. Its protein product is CSVGRTGDADTQYF.

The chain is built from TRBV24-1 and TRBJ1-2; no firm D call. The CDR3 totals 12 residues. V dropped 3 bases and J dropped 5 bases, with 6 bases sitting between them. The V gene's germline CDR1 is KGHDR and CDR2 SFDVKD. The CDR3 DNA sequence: TGTGCCACCAGTGATACTCAATATGGCTACACCTTC. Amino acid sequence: CATSDTQYGYTF.

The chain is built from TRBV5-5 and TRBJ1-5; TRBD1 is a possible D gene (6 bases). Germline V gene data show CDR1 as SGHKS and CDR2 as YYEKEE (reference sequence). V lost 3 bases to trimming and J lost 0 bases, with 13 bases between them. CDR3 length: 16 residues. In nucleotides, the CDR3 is TGTGCCAGCAGCTCCCGGGACACCTCTAGCAATCAGCCCCAGCATTTT. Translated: CASSSRDTSSNQPQHF.

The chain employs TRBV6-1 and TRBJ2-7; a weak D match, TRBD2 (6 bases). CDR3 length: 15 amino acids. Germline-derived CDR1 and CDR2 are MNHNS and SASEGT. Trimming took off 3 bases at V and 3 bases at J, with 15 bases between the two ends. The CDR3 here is CASSEGGDPFYEQYF. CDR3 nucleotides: TGTGCCAGCAGTGAGGGCGGGGACCCTTTCTACGAGCAGTACTTC.

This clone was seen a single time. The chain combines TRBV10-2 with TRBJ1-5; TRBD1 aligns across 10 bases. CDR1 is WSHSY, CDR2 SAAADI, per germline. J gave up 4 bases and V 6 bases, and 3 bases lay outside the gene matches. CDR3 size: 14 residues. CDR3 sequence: CASRGDRGNQPQHF. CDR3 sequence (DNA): TGCGCCAGCAGGGGGGACAGGGGAAATCAGCCCCAGCATTTT.

The chain's CDR3 is CASSFTGVREETQYF. In DNA form, the CDR3 reads TGTGCCAGCAGCTTTACGGGAGTGAGGGAAGAGACCCAGTACTTC. The chain recombines TRBV7-2 with TRBJ2-5, with TRBD2 as a possible D gene (6 bases). The germline V gene has CDR1 SGHTA and CDR2 FQGNSA. This CDR3 spans 15 amino acids. Trimming stripped 3 bases from V and 3 bases from J, with 14 bases between.